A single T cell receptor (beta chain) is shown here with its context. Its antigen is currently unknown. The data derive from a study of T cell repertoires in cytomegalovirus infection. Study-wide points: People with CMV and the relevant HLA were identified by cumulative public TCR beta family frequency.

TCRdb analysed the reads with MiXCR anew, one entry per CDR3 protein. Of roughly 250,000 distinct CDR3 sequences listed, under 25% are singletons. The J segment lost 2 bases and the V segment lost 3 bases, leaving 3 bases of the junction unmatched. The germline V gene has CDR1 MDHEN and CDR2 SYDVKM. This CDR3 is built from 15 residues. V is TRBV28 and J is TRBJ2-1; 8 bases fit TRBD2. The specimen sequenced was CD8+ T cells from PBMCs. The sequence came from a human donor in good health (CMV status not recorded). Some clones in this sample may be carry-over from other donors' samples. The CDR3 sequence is CASSFPGGAYNEQFF. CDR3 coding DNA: TGTGCCAGCAGTTTCCCCGGGGGGGCCTACAATGAGCAGTTCTTC.